This is a list of T cell receptor beta chains from one sample in a study of blood T cells in healthy people across ages. From the 5' RACE reads, TCRdb called clonotypes with MiXCR, one entry per CDR3 protein. The table lists around 800,000 distinct CDR3 sequences, about 55% of them singletons. Sequenced input: blood. These receptors all come from an older man in good health. Both conserved end residues are part of each CDR3. D genes are given only for firm matches. The size entry is marked missing in some rows and otherwise reads once, few, many or a size class.

abundance: few; j_gene: TRBJ2-1; v_gene: TRBV9; d_gene: .; CDR3aa: CASSVQALSYNEQFF; CDR3nt: TGTGCCAGCAGCGTACAGGCATTGTCCTACAATGAGCAGTTCTTC
abundance: .; j_gene: TRBJ2-1; v_gene: TRBV7-3; d_gene: TRBD2; CDR3aa: CASSLGVAGEQFF; CDR3nt: TGTGCCAGCAGCTTAGGGGTAGCGGGGGAGCAGTTCTTC
abundance: .; j_gene: TRBJ1-1; v_gene: TRBV18; d_gene: .; CDR3aa: CASSPAMNTEAFF; CDR3nt: TGTGCCAGCTCACCAGCGATGAACACTGAGGCTTTCTTT
abundance: .; j_gene: TRBJ1-1; v_gene: TRBV5-1; d_gene: .; CDR3aa: CASSLAGGRGTEAFF; CDR3nt: TGCGCCAGCAGCTTGGCCGGTGGCAGGGGCACTGAAGCTTTCTTT
abundance: .; j_gene: TRBJ2-7; v_gene: TRBV29-1; d_gene: .; CDR3aa: CSVGVGVEQYF; CDR3nt: TGCAGCGTTGGAGTGGGAGTCGAGCAGTACTTC
abundance: .; j_gene: TRBJ2-5; v_gene: TRBV5-1; d_gene: TRBD2; CDR3aa: CASRSGGSFQETQYF; CDR3nt: TGCGCCAGCAGAAGCGGCGGGAGCTTTCAAGAGACCCAGTACTTC
abundance: .; j_gene: TRBJ1-1; v_gene: TRBV7-8; d_gene: TRBD1; CDR3aa: CASSRQGPMNTEAFF; CDR3nt: TGTGCCAGCAGCCGACAGGGACCCATGAACACTGAAGCTTTCTTT
abundance: few; j_gene: TRBJ2-5; v_gene: TRBV5-1; d_gene: .; CDR3aa: CASSLGHPQETQYF; CDR3nt: TGCGCCAGCAGCTTGGGACACCCTCAAGAGACCCAGTACTTC
abundance: few; j_gene: TRBJ1-2; v_gene: TRBV29-1; d_gene: .; CDR3aa: CSVFGGRDYGYTF; CDR3nt: TGCAGCGTCTTCGGGGGGCGCGACTATGGCTACACCTTC
abundance: .; j_gene: TRBJ2-3; v_gene: TRBV24-1; d_gene: TRBD2; CDR3aa: CATSGQLSTDTQYF; CDR3nt: TGTGCCACTAGCGGGCAACTAAGCACAGATACGCAGTATTTT
abundance: .; j_gene: TRBJ2-7; v_gene: TRBV5-1; d_gene: .; CDR3aa: CASSLHMTQDEQYF; CDR3nt: TGCGCCAGCAGCTTGCATATGACCCAGGACGAGCAGTACTTC
abundance: .; j_gene: TRBJ2-7; v_gene: TRBV28; d_gene: TRBD1; CDR3aa: CASRQSGQGGHEQYF; CDR3nt: TGTGCCAGCAGGCAATCGGGACAGGGGGGTCACGAGCAGTACTTC
abundance: .; j_gene: TRBJ2-3; v_gene: TRBV25-1; d_gene: TRBD2; CDR3aa: CASSVLAGGPSTDTQYF; CDR3nt: TGTGCCAGCAGTGTCCTAGCGGGAGGGCCAAGCACAGATACGCAGTATTTT
abundance: .; j_gene: TRBJ2-6; v_gene: TRBV15; d_gene: .; CDR3aa: CATSRSSSSGANVLTF; CDR3nt: TGTGCCACCAGCAGAAGTTCAAGCTCTGGGGCCAACGTCCTGACTTTC
abundance: .; j_gene: TRBJ2-5; v_gene: TRBV25-1; d_gene: TRBD2; CDR3aa: CASSRTAGGLQGETQYF; CDR3nt: TGTGCCAGCAGTCGCACCGCGGGAGGGCTTCAGGGAGAGACCCAGTACTTC
abundance: many; j_gene: TRBJ2-3; v_gene: TRBV12-3/TRBV12-4; d_gene: .; CDR3aa: CASSLVGTDTQYF; CDR3nt: TGTGCCAGCAGCTTAGTGGGTACAGATACGCAGTATTTT
abundance: .; j_gene: TRBJ2-5; v_gene: TRBV9; d_gene: TRBD1; CDR3aa: CASSEGAGVPQETQYF; CDR3nt: TGTGCCAGCAGCGAGGGGGCCGGGGTCCCCCAAGAGACCCAGTACTTC
abundance: .; j_gene: TRBJ2-7; v_gene: TRBV27; d_gene: TRBD1; CDR3aa: CASSRDRVLLKQYF; CDR3nt: TGTGCCAGCAGTCGGGACAGGGTCCTTTTGAAGCAGTACTTC
abundance: .; j_gene: TRBJ1-4; v_gene: TRBV28; d_gene: TRBD1; CDR3aa: CASNPGGSNEKLFF; CDR3nt: TGTGCCAGCAATCCAGGGGGCAGTAATGAAAAACTGTTTTTT
abundance: .; j_gene: TRBJ2-3; v_gene: TRBV7-6; d_gene: TRBD2; CDR3aa: CASSPWTREEHRYAYF; CDR3nt: TGTGCCAGCAGCCCTTGGACCCGGGAGGAGCACAGATACGCGTATTTT
abundance: .; j_gene: TRBJ1-6; v_gene: TRBV10-3; d_gene: .; CDR3aa: CAISERSKDSPLHF; CDR3nt: TGTGCCATCAGTGAGAGAAGTAAGGATTCACCCCTCCACTTT
abundance: .; j_gene: TRBJ2-3; v_gene: TRBV7-8; d_gene: TRBD2; CDR3aa: CASSDLATSGRKHRYAYF; CDR3nt: TGTGCCAGCAGCGACCTGGCTACTAGCGGGAGAAAACACAGATACGCGTATTTT
abundance: few; j_gene: TRBJ2-3; v_gene: TRBV29-1; d_gene: .; CDR3aa: CSVATDTDTQYF; CDR3nt: TGCAGCGTTGCCACAGACACAGATACGCAGTATTTT
abundance: few; j_gene: TRBJ2-5; v_gene: TRBV3-1; d_gene: .; CDR3aa: CASSQAAKARAQYF; CDR3nt: TGTGCCAGCAGCCAAGCAGCAAAGGCCAGGGCCCAGTACTTC
abundance: .; j_gene: TRBJ2-7; v_gene: TRBV20-1; d_gene: TRBD1; CDR3aa: CSARPGQQPYEQYF; CDR3nt: TGCAGTGCTAGACCGGGACAGCAGCCCTACGAGCAGTACTTC
abundance: few; j_gene: TRBJ1-2; v_gene: TRBV20-1; d_gene: .; CDR3aa: CSARNLSQFQDGYTF; CDR3nt: TGCAGTGCTAGAAACCTCTCTCAGTTCCAGGATGGCTACACCTTC
abundance: .; j_gene: TRBJ2-7; v_gene: TRBV7-6; d_gene: TRBD2; CDR3aa: CASSPTSRVYEQYF; CDR3nt: TGTGCCAGCAGCCCGACTAGCAGGGTCTACGAGCAGTACTTC
abundance: .; j_gene: TRBJ2-7; v_gene: TRBV7-2; d_gene: TRBD2; CDR3aa: CASSLTGLRSEQYF; CDR3nt: TGTGCCAGCAGCTTAACGGGACTAAGATCCGAGCAGTACTTC
abundance: once; j_gene: TRBJ2-7; v_gene: TRBV9; d_gene: .; CDR3aa: CASSVTDGTSYEQYF; CDR3nt: TGTGCCAGCAGCGTCACGGACGGTACTTCCTACGAGCAGTACTTC
abundance: .; j_gene: TRBJ2-1; v_gene: TRBV20-1; d_gene: .; CDR3aa: CSAGTGSPYNEQFF; CDR3nt: TGCAGTGCTGGAACAGGGTCGCCCTACAATGAGCAGTTCTTC
abundance: .; j_gene: TRBJ1-1; v_gene: TRBV6-6; d_gene: .; CDR3aa: CASSYVKASTEAFF; CDR3nt: TGTGCCAGCAGTTACGTGAAGGCATCGACTGAAGCTTTCTTT
abundance: .; j_gene: TRBJ1-3; v_gene: TRBV20-1; d_gene: TRBD1; CDR3aa: CSATTGTVASGNTIYF; CDR3nt: TGCAGTGCTACGACAGGGACGGTGGCCTCTGGAAACACCATATATTTT
abundance: few; j_gene: TRBJ2-7; v_gene: TRBV18; d_gene: TRBD1; CDR3aa: CASSPATGSYEQYF; CDR3nt: TGTGCCAGCTCACCAGCGACAGGGTCCTACGAGCAGTACTTC
abundance: .; j_gene: TRBJ2-7; v_gene: TRBV7-2; d_gene: .; CDR3aa: CASSAQGSGEQYF; CDR3nt: TGTGCCAGCAGCGCTCAGGGTTCCGGCGAGCAGTACTTC
abundance: .; j_gene: TRBJ2-7; v_gene: TRBV5-1; d_gene: TRBD1; CDR3aa: CASSPAGQGAVGEQYF; CDR3nt: TGCGCCAGCAGCCCAGCCGGACAGGGGGCAGTTGGTGAGCAGTACTTC
abundance: .; j_gene: TRBJ2-1; v_gene: TRBV10-3; d_gene: TRBD2; CDR3aa: CAIKGSGSSWDEQFF; CDR3nt: TGTGCCATCAAGGGTAGCGGGAGTTCTTGGGATGAGCAGTTCTTC
abundance: .; j_gene: TRBJ2-3; v_gene: TRBV12-5; d_gene: .; CDR3aa: CASGPSGTDTQYF; CDR3nt: TGTGCTAGTGGCCCCAGCGGCACAGATACGCAGTATTTT
abundance: .; j_gene: TRBJ2-1; v_gene: TRBV24-1; d_gene: TRBD2; CDR3aa: CATSDASGTSGYNEQFF; CDR3nt: TGTGCCACCAGTGATGCCTCCGGGACTAGCGGCTACAATGAGCAGTTCTTC
abundance: .; j_gene: TRBJ1-6; v_gene: TRBV28; d_gene: .; CDR3aa: CASSLLGGSSPLHF; CDR3nt: TGTGCCAGCAGTTTATTGGGGGGGAGTTCACCCCTCCACTTT
abundance: .; j_gene: TRBJ2-1; v_gene: TRBV28; d_gene: .; CDR3aa: CASSRVLGADYNEQFF; CDR3nt: TGTGCCAGCAGTCGGGTTCTGGGGGCGGACTACAATGAGCAGTTCTTC
abundance: few; j_gene: TRBJ2-5; v_gene: TRBV6-2/TRBV6-3; d_gene: TRBD2; CDR3aa: CASSPIAGGGWNEQYF; CDR3nt: TGTGCCAGCAGTCCCATAGCGGGAGGCGGTTGGAATGAGCAGTACTTC
abundance: .; j_gene: TRBJ2-1; v_gene: TRBV24-1; d_gene: .; CDR3aa: CATSTSRSRNEQFF; CDR3nt: TGTGCCACCAGTACTAGCAGGTCTAGAAATGAGCAGTTCTTC
abundance: few; j_gene: TRBJ2-7; v_gene: TRBV28; d_gene: .; CDR3aa: CASSPTGSGLEQYF; CDR3nt: TGTGCCAGCAGCCCTACAGGTTCCGGGTTGGAGCAGTACTTC
abundance: .; j_gene: TRBJ1-5; v_gene: TRBV24-1; d_gene: .; CDR3aa: CATSDTRRGESNQPQHF; CDR3nt: TGTGCCACCAGTGATACCAGAAGGGGGGAGAGCAATCAGCCCCAGCATTTT
abundance: many; j_gene: TRBJ2-7; v_gene: TRBV18; d_gene: TRBD2; CDR3aa: CASSPTGGGSYEQYF; CDR3nt: TGTGCCAGCTCACCTACCGGGGGGGGCTCCTACGAGCAGTACTTC
abundance: .; j_gene: TRBJ2-7; v_gene: TRBV7-3; d_gene: .; CDR3aa: CASSLQVLPSYEQYF; CDR3nt: TGTGCCAGCAGCTTACAGGTCCTCCCGTCTTACGAGCAGTACTTC
abundance: .; j_gene: TRBJ2-1; v_gene: TRBV29-1; d_gene: .; CDR3aa: CSGDRPPGGDEQSF; CDR3nt: TGCAGCGGTGACCGACCGCCCGGAGGGGATGAGCAGTCCTTC
abundance: .; j_gene: TRBJ2-7; v_gene: TRBV7-8; d_gene: .; CDR3aa: CASSVGPAAEQYF; CDR3nt: TGTGCCAGCAGCGTGGGCCCCGCAGCCGAGCAGTACTTC
abundance: few; j_gene: TRBJ2-1; v_gene: TRBV7-8; d_gene: TRBD2; CDR3aa: CASSSLYGGRAQRGNEQFF; CDR3nt: TGTGCCAGCAGCTCCCTGTATGGCGGGAGGGCTCAACGGGGCAATGAGCAGTTCTTC
abundance: .; j_gene: TRBJ2-5; v_gene: TRBV20-1; d_gene: TRBD2; CDR3aa: CSAPLSTSGQETQYF; CDR3nt: TGCAGTGCTCCCCTGTCGACTAGCGGACAAGAGACCCAGTACTTC
abundance: .; j_gene: TRBJ2-3; v_gene: TRBV11-2; d_gene: TRBD2; CDR3aa: CASSPPTSGFAMYASSTDTQYF; CDR3nt: TGTGCCAGCAGCCCCCCGACTAGCGGGTTCGCTATGTACGCCTCTAGCACAGATACGCAGTATTTT
abundance: .; j_gene: TRBJ2-7; v_gene: TRBV27; d_gene: .; CDR3aa: CASSPQGLPYEQYF; CDR3nt: TGTGCCAGCAGTCCGCAGGGTCTTCCCTACGAGCAGTACTTC
abundance: .; j_gene: TRBJ1-6; v_gene: TRBV20-1; d_gene: TRBD1; CDR3aa: CSARDSNRGYSKSPLHF; CDR3nt: TGCAGTGCTAGAGATTCAAACAGGGGGTACAGTAAATCACCCCTCCACTTT
abundance: .; j_gene: TRBJ1-6; v_gene: TRBV7-9; d_gene: TRBD1; CDR3aa: CASSPTPDREVNSPLHF; CDR3nt: TGTGCCAGCAGCCCTACCCCGGACAGGGAGGTCAATTCACCCCTCCACTTT
abundance: .; j_gene: TRBJ1-4; v_gene: TRBV28; d_gene: .; CDR3aa: CASSLSGYDEKLFF; CDR3nt: TGTGCCAGCAGTTTAAGCGGGTACGATGAAAAACTGTTTTTT
abundance: .; j_gene: TRBJ2-3; v_gene: TRBV29-1; d_gene: TRBD2; CDR3aa: CSVGAGATDTQYF; CDR3nt: TGCAGCGTTGGGGCGGGAGCGACAGATACGCAGTATTTT
abundance: few; j_gene: TRBJ2-3; v_gene: TRBV6-5; d_gene: .; CDR3aa: CASLRRWQGADTQYF; CDR3nt: TGTGCCAGCTTACGCCGGTGGCAGGGAGCCGATACGCAGTATTTT